This is a list of T cell receptor beta chains from one sample in a study of graft-versus-host responses after intestinal transplantation. The assay was immunoSEQ multiplex PCR, and TCRdb's table has in-frame clones only and misses some. The sample lists nearly 100,000 clones, approximately 92% occurring once. Sequencing used PBMCs, obtained roughly 410 days after intestinal transplant. These receptors were obtained from a human patient who received an intestinal transplant, so some T cells may come from the graft donor. Both conserved end residues are part of each CDR3. The D gene is left open where the match is weak. Clone size, where shown, is once, few, many, or a class for clones that have expanded.

j_call clone_size d_call v_call cdr3_aa cdr3_nt
TRBJ1-2 . . TRBV7-9 CASSLIYGYTF TGTGCCAGCAGCTTAATCTATGGCTACACCTTC
TRBJ1-1 . TRBD1 TRBV7-9 CASSSGDREAFF TGTGCCAGCAGCTCCGGGGACAGGGAAGCTTTCTTT
TRBJ1-1 . . TRBV7-9 CASSPQQGGDTEAFF TGTGCCAGCAGCCCCCAACAGGGAGGGGACACTGAAGCTTTCTTT
TRBJ2-1 . TRBD2 TRBV9 CASSVGLAEINEQFF TGTGCCAGCAGCGTAGGTCTAGCGGAAATCAATGAGCAGTTCTTC
TRBJ1-1 . TRBD1 TRBV18 CASSHRQGDTEAFF TGTGCCAGCTCCCACCGACAGGGGGACACTGAAGCTTTCTTT
TRBJ1-1 . . TRBV6-5 CASSYGGTEAFF TGTGCCAGCAGTTACGGGGGGACTGAAGCTTTCTTT
TRBJ2-7 . . TRBV6-6 CASTFSYEQYF TGTGCCAGCACCTTCTCCTACGAGCAGTACTTC
TRBJ1-1 . TRBD1 TRBV18 CASSQRGQEAFF TGTGCCAGCTCCCAGCGGGGACAGGAAGCTTTCTTT
TRBJ2-5 . . TRBV9 CASSVGGSGPQETQYF TGTGCCAGCAGCGTAGGGGGGTCAGGACCACAAGAGACCCAGTACTTC
TRBJ2-2 few . TRBV6-4 CASSDSTKYTGELFF TGTGCCAGCAGTGACTCTACCAAATACACCGGGGAGCTGTTTTTT
TRBJ1-3 . TRBD1 TRBV9 CASSVGLTGDGNTIYF TGTGCCAGCAGCGTAGGGTTGACAGGGGACGGAAACACCATATATTTT
TRBJ1-1 . . TRBV4-1 CASSQDRGSQLNTEAFF TGCGCCAGCAGCCAAGATCGGGGGAGCCAATTGAACACTGAAGCTTTCTTT
TRBJ1-5 . . TRBV6-5 CASSYSQNQPQHF TGTGCCAGCAGTTACTCGCAAAATCAGCCCCAGCATTTT
TRBJ1-1 . . TRBV7-8 CASSLWGGELHTEAFF TGTGCCAGCAGCCTATGGGGGGGGGAACTCCACACTGAAGCTTTCTTT
TRBJ1-5 . TRBD1 TRBV2 CASSPHRDRGTRSHQPQHF TGTGCCAGCAGTCCCCACCGGGACAGGGGAACTCGATCCCATCAGCCCCAGCATTTT
TRBJ2-7 . . TRBV5-1 CASRGDGRSYEQYF TGCGCCAGCAGGGGGGACGGTCGCTCCTACGAGCAGTACTTC
TRBJ2-7 . TRBD2 TRBV9 CASSVSGSGETYEQYF TGTGCCAGCAGCGTGTCGGGGAGCGGGGAAACCTACGAGCAGTACTTC
TRBJ1-2 few . TRBV5-4 CASSLAQGDGYTF TGTGCCAGCAGCTTGGCGCAGGGTGATGGCTACACCTTC
TRBJ2-5 . . TRBV5-1 CASSFFGQGPETQYF TGCGCCAGCAGCTTTTTTGGGCAGGGGCCGGAGACCCAGTACTTC
TRBJ2-5 . . TRBV9 CASSVAERSREAQYF TGTGCCAGCAGCGTAGCGGAACGATCCCGAGAGGCCCAGTACTTC
TRBJ2-1 . . TRBV27 CASSLLGRNEQFF TGTGCCAGCAGTTTATTAGGTCGCAATGAGCAGTTCTTC
TRBJ2-5 . TRBD2 TRBV19 CASSIGLAGNLGDRETQYF TGTGCCAGTAGTATTGGGCTAGCGGGGAACCTGGGGGATCGAGAGACCCAGTACTTC
TRBJ1-1 once TRBD1 TRBV6-5 CASSPPGGHTEAFF TGTGCCAGCAGCCCACCAGGGGGCCACACTGAAGCTTTCTTT
TRBJ1-4 . . TRBV18 CASSSYSSKTTNEKLFF TGTGCCAGCTCATCATACTCTAGCAAAACAACTAATGAAAAACTGTTTTTT
TRBJ2-5 . . TRBV6-1 CASGWGRQETQYF TGTGCCAGCGGGTGGGGGCGGCAAGAGACCCAGTACTTC
TRBJ2-5 once TRBD2 TRBV5-6 CASSLGLAVGETQYF TGTGCCAGCAGTCTAGGACTAGCGGTAGGAGAGACCCAGTACTTC